This T cell receptor (beta chain) was retrieved from a study of shared clonotypes between healthy human individuals. About the research overall: Plates per donor: three CD4 naive, three CD4 memory, two CD8 naive, one CD8 memory. Study-level points and caveats: Clonotype sharing among donors likely depends on sequencing depth. Across a handful of donors, naive CD4 shared 5% to 6%, naive CD8 3% to 3.5%, memory CD4 roughly 2.4%, memory CD8 0.4%.

Trimming cost V 1 base and J 2 bases, with 15 bases left between them. The CDR3 spans 16 residues. Germline CDR1 is SEHNR and CDR2 is FQNEAQ (reference sequence). Selected positively for CCR7 and CD45RO-negative, naive CD8 cells excluded terminally differentiated effector memory CD45RA+ cells. Profiled with immunoSEQ multiplex PCR; TCRdb holds only in-frame clones, not every one. The sample shows about 2.1 million clones, roughly 91% of them seen only once. Relative to its sample, this clone is medium-sized (0.01 to 0.1%). Its matching antigen is unknown. The chain combines TRBV7-9 with TRBJ2-7, with a tentative D call TRBD1 (5 bases). The receptor was derived from a man between 18 and 35 years old in good health. Some clones in this sample may be carry-over from other donors' samples. The specimen sequenced was naive CD8+ T cells from PBMCs. CDR3 amino acids: CASSLEYSYRPYEQYF. The CDR3 nucleotides are TGTGCCAGCAGCTTAGAATATAGCTACAGGCCCTACGAGCAGTACTTC.